Many counts were recorded for the clone carrying this TCR beta chain. The antigen remains undetermined. This sample stems from a study of T cells after yellow fever vaccination. Overall study findings and caveats: One caveat is that FACS-sorted repertoires could contain abundant clonotypes contaminating from the bulk population.

5'RACE template switching produced TCR cDNA carrying a universal primer site and UMIs. TCRdb recomputed calls from the 5' RACE reads with MiXCR, one row per CDR3 protein. There are fewer than 400,000 distinct CDR3 sequences in the sample; 6.2% occur only once, and over 12% lies in the top ten. The CDR3 consists of 14 residues. The V gene's germline CDR1 is LNHDA and CDR2 SQIVND (reference sequence). The V and J ends lost 7 bases and 3 bases respectively, with 15 bases between them. Sequencing was performed on PBMCs, taken 5 days after the yellow fever booster vaccination. This clonotype was sampled from a man aged 25-40 years who received the YFV17D yellow fever vaccine. This chain connects TRBV19 to TRBJ1-2; no reliable D call. The CDR3 reads CASTFGGGDYGYTF. DNA of the CDR3: TGTGCCAGTACCTTTGGCGGCGGGGACTATGGCTACACCTTC.